One and the same sample provided the 23 T cell receptor beta chains below, sequenced in a study of neurological immune-mediated disorders. TCRdb used MiXCR to reprocess the 5' RACE reads, holding one entry per CDR3 protein. The sample lists roughly 32,000 distinct CDR3 sequences; 3% to 4% were seen once. The sample comprised PBMCs. Receptors were obtained from a man aged 30 to 45 with multiple sclerosis.

This clonotype was detected many times. The gene calls are TRBV4-3 and TRBJ2-2; no firm D call. Between the trimmed V and J ends, which lost 2 bases and 6 bases, there was a span of 10 bases. Germline V CDR1 and CDR2: LGHNA, YSLEER. The CDR3 extends over 14 amino acids. The CDR3 DNA reads as TGCGCCAGCAGCCAAAGGGTCTTCTCCGGGGAGCTGTTTTTT. Its protein product is CASSQRVFSGELFF.

This clonotype was observed at least ten times. The chain joins TRBV5-6 to TRBJ2-5; 7 positions agree with TRBD2. The CDR3 runs to 14 residues. In germline, CDR1 is SGHDT, CDR2 YYEEEE. V shed 7 bases, J shed 5 bases, and the junction held 11 bases outside the gene matches. This CDR3 reads CASGPGWGGETQYF. In DNA, the CDR3 is TGTGCCAGCGGGCCGGGTTGGGGAGGGGAGACCCAGTACTTC.

This clonotype was seen repeatedly, ten times or more. The chain joins TRBV6-2 or TRBV6-3 to TRBJ2-3, with 11 nucleotides matching TRBD2. Germline CDR1 and CDR2: MNHEY and SVGEGT. V was clipped by 4 bases and J by 1 base; unmatched bases: 1. CDR3 length: 15 amino acids. CDR3 DNA sequence: TGTGCCAGCAGTTCGACTAGCGGGGGCACAGATACGCAGTATTTT. Encoded protein: CASSSTSGGTDTQYF.

Comments on this clonotype: One end of the junction is discordant with germline, which a read error may explain. The chain employs TRBV12-3 or TRBV12-4 and TRBJ1-1; no firm D call. This CDR3 has 13 amino acids. The CDR3 loop reads CASSFYVNTEALF. For the CDR3, the DNA is TGTGCCAGCAGTTTCTACGTGAACACTGAAGCTTTATTT.

This clonotype appeared many times. The chain is built from TRBV20-1 and TRBJ1-1; the D is unclear. CDR1 is DFQATT, CDR2 SNEGSKA, per germline (reference sequence). Trimming shortened V by 0 bases and J by 11 bases, and 16 bases separated the two germline ends. The CDR3 sequence is 13 residues long. This CDR3 is CSARDTLAVDAFF. Here the CDR3 DNA reads TGCAGTGCTAGAGATACCCTCGCGGTTGATGCTTTCTTT.

In its sample, this clonotype was seen many times. This rearrangement joins TRBV5-6 to TRBJ2-6, with D unresolved. The germline CDR1 and CDR2 sequences are SGHDT and YYEEEE. Trimming cost V 0 bases and J 0 bases, with 7 bases left between them. This CDR3 has 16 residues. The DNA of the CDR3 is TGTGCCAGCAGCTTGGACATGGGCTCTGGGGCCAACGTCCTGACTTTC. Translation gives CASSLDMGSGANVLTF.

This clonotype was seen many times. The J gene is TRBJ2-5, the V gene TRBV5-1, with 14 positions matching TRBD2. The CDR3 has 18 residues. In germline, CDR1 is SGHRS, CDR2 YFSETQ. Trimming cost V 4 bases and J 4 bases; bases outside gene matches: 12. The CDR3 is CASSARLAGGIIRETQYF. CDR3 coding DNA: TGCGCCAGCAGCGCCCGACTAGCGGGGGGGATAATAAGAGAGACCCAGTACTTC.

Many counts were recorded for this clonotype. The rearrangement links TRBV10-2 to TRBJ1-6, with 7 bases aligning to TRBD1. The CDR3 is 14 residues long. Germline V gene sequence: CDR1 WSHSY, CDR2 SAAADI. Trimming at V came to 6 bases and at J to 10 bases, leaving 9 bases not matched to a gene. The CDR3 loop reads CASSQTGVGSPLHF. DNA of the CDR3: TGCGCCAGCAGCCAAACAGGGGTAGGCTCACCCCTCCACTTT.

This clonotype was detected many times. The chain links TRBV12-3 or TRBV12-4 to TRBJ2-7; tentative D call: TRBD1 (8 bases). Between the trimmed V and J ends, which lost 7 bases and 5 bases, there was a span of 15 bases. The CDR3 is made up of 13 amino acids. CDR3 bases: TGTGCCAGCACTCGGACAGGGAGGGACGAGCAGTACTTC. It specifies CASTRTGRDEQYF.

This clonotype was picked up a small number of times. The gene calls are TRBV5-1 and TRBJ1-2; D is perhaps TRBD1 (6 bases). Germline CDR1 and CDR2: SGHRS and YFSETQ. Trimming removed 0 bases from V and 6 bases from J, with 15 bases in between. The CDR3 loop spans 15 amino acids. The CDR3, as DNA: TGCGCCAGCAGCTTGGCCGACAGGCAATGGGATGGCTACACCTTC. Protein: CASSLADRQWDGYTF.

V usage is TRBV5-1 and J usage is TRBJ1-2; D is perhaps TRBD1 (6 bases). Germline V gene lookup returns CDR1 SGHRS and CDR2 YFSETQ. V lost 4 bases and J 4 bases, leaving 17 bases between the germline ends. The CDR3 has 15 amino acids. CDR3 amino acids: CASSLDSEGIYGYTF. The CDR3 coding sequence is TGCGCCAGCAGCCTGGACAGCGAGGGGATCTATGGCTACACCTTC.

The V gene is TRBV12-3 or TRBV12-4, the J gene TRBJ2-5, with a tentative D call TRBD2 (6 bases). Trimming cost V 5 bases and J 5 bases, with 15 bases left between them. The CDR3 runs to 14 residues. CDR3 nucleotides: TGTGCCAGCAGTGTAGAAAGGAGGGCGGAGACCCAGTACTTC. It codes for CASSVERRAETQYF.

Ten or more counts support this clonotype. The rearrangement joins TRBV18 to TRBJ2-3; D gene uncertain. Deletions cut 3 bases from V and 2 bases from J, with 6 bases between. This CDR3 comprises 13 residues. Germline V gene sequence: CDR1 KGHSH, CDR2 LQKENI. DNA of the CDR3: TGTGCCAGCTCACCTCGGACCACAGATACGCAGTATTTT. Encoded protein: CASSPRTTDTQYF.

This clonotype appeared many times. Mismatch with germline at one junction end may stem from a read error. The chain joins TRBV10-3 to TRBJ1-6; maybe TRBD1 (5 bases). Germline lookup yields CDR1 ENHRY and CDR2 SYGVKD. The CDR3 sequence is 13 residues long. The CDR3 sequence is CAMRDGYNSPLNF. The CDR3 nucleotides are TGTGCCATGCGGGACGGCTATAATTCACCCCTCAACTTT.

This clonotype was seen repeatedly, ten times or more. The chain is built from TRBV7-2 and TRBJ2-3; TRBD2 aligns across 8 bases. This CDR3 contains 18 residues. The germline V gene has CDR1 SGHTA and CDR2 FQGNSA. V lost 6 bases to trimming and J lost 0 bases; unmatched junction nucleotides: 14. The CDR3 region has the DNA TGTGCCAGCAGGGCTAGCGGGCCTATCCGTTCTAGCACAGATACGCAGTATTTT. Translated, it gives CASRASGPIRSSTDTQYF. Drawing the rest from reference TRBV7-2 and TRBJ2-3, the complete variable domain is GAGVSQSPSNKVTEKGKDVELRCDPISGHTALYWYRQSLGQGLEFLIYFQGNSAPDKSGLPSDRFSAERTGGSVSTLTIQRTQQEDSAVYLCASRASGPIRSSTDTQYFGPGTRLTVL.

This clonotype was recorded many times. The rearrangement joins TRBV18 to TRBJ2-5; D not certain. There are 12 residues in the CDR3. Trimming removed 3 bases from V and 3 bases from J, with 5 bases in between. Germline CDR1 and CDR2: KGHSH and LQKENI. In DNA form, the CDR3 reads TGTGCCAGCTCACCGGGAAAAGAGACCCAGTACTTC. It translates to CASSPGKETQYF.

The sample holds many counts of this clonotype. The rearrangement links TRBV29-1 to TRBJ2-7; D is ambiguous. V lost 2 bases to trimming and J lost 4 bases, with 6 bases between them. The CDR3 is 11 amino acids. Germline loops: CDR1 SQVTM, CDR2 ANQGSEA. DNA for the CDR3: TGCAGCGTTGAATTGGAGTACGAGCAGTACTTC. It codes for CSVELEYEQYF.

This clonotype was counted at least ten times. The rearrangement uses TRBV4-3 and TRBJ2-1, with D perhaps TRBD1 (6 bases). With 0 bases removed from V and 0 bases from J, the gap between germline ends came to 9 bases. The CDR3 is made up of 16 amino acids. Germline V gives CDR1 LGHNA, CDR2 YSLEER. This CDR3 is CASSQDLGASYNEQFF. The CDR3 DNA follows: TGCGCCAGCAGCCAAGATCTGGGGGCCTCCTACAATGAGCAGTTCTTC.

This clonotype was seen ten or more times. This chain uses TRBV5-1 with TRBJ1-2; 7 positions agree with TRBD1. The CDR3 runs 15 residues. CDR1 and CDR2 from the germline V gene are SGHRS and YFSETQ. The V gene end was trimmed by 2 bases and the J gene end by 3 bases; junction bases not matched to a gene: 7. CDR3 DNA sequence: TGCGCCAGCAGCTTTGGAGGGGGCTACGACTATGGCTACACCTTC. Translating gives CASSFGGGYDYGYTF.

The table lists this clonotype with many counts. The chain recombines TRBV12-3 or TRBV12-4 with TRBJ1-1; unclear D gene. Trimming cost V 5 bases and J 0 bases, with 7 bases left between them. The CDR3 loop spans 13 amino acids. The CDR3 DNA reads TGTGCCAGCAGTCCCAGCGTGAACACTGAAGCTTTCTTT. It specifies CASSPSVNTEAFF.

There are many counts of this clonotype. The chain uses TRBV10-3 and TRBJ1-3; TRBD1 aligns across 8 bases. Germline trimming cut 11 bases from V and 4 bases from J; bases unmatched to any gene: 7. The germline V gene has CDR1 ENHRY and CDR2 SYGVKD. This CDR3 has 13 amino acids. CDR3 DNA sequence: TGTGCCGGGAAGGACAGGGCCGGAAACACCATATATTTT. This translates into CAGKDRAGNTIYF.

In this sample, this clonotype turned up many times. The V gene is TRBV20-1, the J gene TRBJ2-5; unclear D gene. Trimming shortened V by 1 base and J by 5 bases, and 8 bases separated the two germline ends. Germline lookup yields CDR1 DFQATT and CDR2 SNEGSKA (reference sequence). This CDR3 region has 12 residues. The CDR3 reads CSARGGGETQYF. The CDR3 nucleotides are TGCAGTGCTAGAGGGGGTGGGGAGACCCAGTACTTC.

The chain has TRBV10-3 and TRBJ1-2; D might be TRBD1 (6 bases). There are 15 residues in the CDR3. Germline V CDR1 and CDR2: ENHRY, SYGVKD. Trimming shortened V by 0 bases and J by 4 bases, and 12 bases separated the two germline ends. The CDR3 is CAISESGGAAYGYTF. For the CDR3, the DNA is TGTGCCATCAGTGAGTCAGGGGGGGCGGCCTATGGCTACACCTTC.